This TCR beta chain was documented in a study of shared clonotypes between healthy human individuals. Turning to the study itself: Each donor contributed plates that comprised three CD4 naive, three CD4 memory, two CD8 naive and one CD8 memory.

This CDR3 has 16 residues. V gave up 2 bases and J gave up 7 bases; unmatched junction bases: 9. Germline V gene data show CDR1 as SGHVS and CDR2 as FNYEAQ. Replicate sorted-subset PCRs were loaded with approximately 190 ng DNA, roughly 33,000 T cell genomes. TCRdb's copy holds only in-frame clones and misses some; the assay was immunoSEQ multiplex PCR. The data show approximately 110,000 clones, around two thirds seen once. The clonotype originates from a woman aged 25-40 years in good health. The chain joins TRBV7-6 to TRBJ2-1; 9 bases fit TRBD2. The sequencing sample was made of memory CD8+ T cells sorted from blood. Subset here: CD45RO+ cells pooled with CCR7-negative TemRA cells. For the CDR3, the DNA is TGTGCCAGCAGCTTATTGGCGGGAGGGCCGGGGAATGAGCAGTTCTTC. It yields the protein CASSLLAGGPGNEQFF.